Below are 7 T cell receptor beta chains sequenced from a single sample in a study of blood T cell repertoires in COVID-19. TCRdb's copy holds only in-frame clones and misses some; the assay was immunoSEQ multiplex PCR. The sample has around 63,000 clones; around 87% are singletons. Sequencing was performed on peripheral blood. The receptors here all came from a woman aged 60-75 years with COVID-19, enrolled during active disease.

DNA of the CDR3: TGTGCCACCAGCAGAGACCTACAGGGGATGAACACTGAAGCTTTCTTT. Amino acids: CATSRDLQGMNTEAFF. The rearrangement joins TRBV15 to TRBJ1-1; TRBD1 matches 7 bases. Germline V gene sequence: CDR1 LNHNV, CDR2 YYDKDF (reference sequence). Losses at the gene ends were 0 bases for V and 0 bases for J; bases not matched to a gene: 4. This CDR3 has 16 residues.

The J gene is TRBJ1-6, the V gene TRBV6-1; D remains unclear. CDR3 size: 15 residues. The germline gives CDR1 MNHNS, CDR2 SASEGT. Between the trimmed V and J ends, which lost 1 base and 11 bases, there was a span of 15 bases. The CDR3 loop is CASSEEEWRSAPLHF. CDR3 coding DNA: TGTGCCAGCAGTGAAGAGGAGTGGCGGTCGGCACCCCTCCACTTT.

CDR3 in amino acids: CATSDRRDLLDTQYF. The DNA for the CDR3 is TGTGCCACCAGTGATAGGCGGGACCTCTTAGATACGCAGTATTTT. The chain couples TRBV24-1 to TRBJ2-3, with a tentative D call TRBD2 (6 bases). This CDR3 has 15 residues. V was cut by 3 bases and J by 5 bases, with 14 bases left in between. The germline CDR1 and CDR2 sequences are KGHDR and SFDVKD.

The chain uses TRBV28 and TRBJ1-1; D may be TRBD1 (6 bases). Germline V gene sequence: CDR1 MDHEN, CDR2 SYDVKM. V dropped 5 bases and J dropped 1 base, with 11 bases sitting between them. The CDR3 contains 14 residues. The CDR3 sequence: CASSLQGWNTEAFF. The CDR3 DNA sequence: TGTGCCAGCAGTCTACAGGGTTGGAACACTGAAGCTTTCTTT.

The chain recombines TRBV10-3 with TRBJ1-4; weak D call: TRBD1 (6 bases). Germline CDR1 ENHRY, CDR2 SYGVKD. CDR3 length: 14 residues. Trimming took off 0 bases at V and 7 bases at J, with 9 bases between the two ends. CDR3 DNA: TGTGCCATCAGTGAGTCAGGGGGAAGTGAAAAACTGTTTTTT. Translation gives CAISESGGSEKLFF.

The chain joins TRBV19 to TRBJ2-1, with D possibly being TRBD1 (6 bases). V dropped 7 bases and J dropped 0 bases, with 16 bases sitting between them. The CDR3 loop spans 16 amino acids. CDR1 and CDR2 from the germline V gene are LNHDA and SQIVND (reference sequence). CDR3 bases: TGTGCCAGTAACAAGGGACACGAGAGCTCCTACAATGAGCAGTTCTTC. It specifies CASNKGHESSYNEQFF.

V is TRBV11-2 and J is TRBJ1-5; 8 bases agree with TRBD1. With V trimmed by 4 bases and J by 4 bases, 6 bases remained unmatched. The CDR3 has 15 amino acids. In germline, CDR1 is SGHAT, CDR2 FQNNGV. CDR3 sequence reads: CASSSDRGTNQPQHF. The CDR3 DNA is TGTGCCAGCAGCTCAGACAGGGGCACGAATCAGCCCCAGCATTTT.